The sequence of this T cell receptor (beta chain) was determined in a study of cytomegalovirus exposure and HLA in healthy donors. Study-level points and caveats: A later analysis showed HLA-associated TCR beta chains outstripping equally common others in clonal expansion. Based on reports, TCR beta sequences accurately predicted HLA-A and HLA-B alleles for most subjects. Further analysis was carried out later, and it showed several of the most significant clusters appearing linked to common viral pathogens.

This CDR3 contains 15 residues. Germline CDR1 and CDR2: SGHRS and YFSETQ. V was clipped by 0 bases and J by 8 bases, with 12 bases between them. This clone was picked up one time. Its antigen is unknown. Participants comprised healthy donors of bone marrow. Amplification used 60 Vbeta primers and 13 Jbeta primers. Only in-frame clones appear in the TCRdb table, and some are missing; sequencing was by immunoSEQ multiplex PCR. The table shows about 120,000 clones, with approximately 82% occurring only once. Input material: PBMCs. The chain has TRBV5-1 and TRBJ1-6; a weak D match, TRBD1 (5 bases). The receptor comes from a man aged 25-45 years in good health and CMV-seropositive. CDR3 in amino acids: CASSLAGRDYSPLHF. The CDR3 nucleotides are TGCGCCAGCAGCTTGGCAGGCAGGGATTATTCACCCCTCCACTTT.